Shown below are 24 T cell receptor beta chains from a single sample sequenced in a study of T cell responses to AZD1222 COVID-19 vaccine. The protocol was immunoSEQ multiplex PCR, while the TCRdb copy is restricted to in-frame clones and leaves out a portion. The data contain tens of thousands of clones, about 83% of them singletons. This material consisted of peripheral blood, taken on day 0 of AZD1222 vaccination. The receptor source for this set is an adult in good health.

The gene calls are TRBV10-3 and TRBJ2-7; D not certain. Germline loops: CDR1 ENHRY, CDR2 SYGVKD. CDR3 size: 13 residues. Between the trimmed V and J ends, which lost 2 bases and 6 bases, there was a span of 11 bases. CDR3 sequence reads: CAISEQAIGEQYF. CDR3 DNA: TGTGCCATCAGTGAGCAGGCTATCGGCGAGCAGTACTTC.

There are a few counts of this clone. This sequence joins TRBV5-1 and TRBJ1-2; no definite D call. CDR1 is SGHRS and CDR2 is YFSETQ in the germline V gene. Trimming took 0 bases from V and 7 from J, leaving 16 bases between them. This CDR3 region has 15 residues. The CDR3 nucleotides are TGCGCCAGCAGCTTGGGAACCAAAGGAGCCTTTGGCTACACCTTC. This codes for CASSLGTKGAFGYTF.

The chain has TRBV30 and TRBJ1-5; no definite D call. CDR1 is GTSNPN, CDR2 SVGIG, per germline (reference sequence). V shed 1 base and J shed 7 bases, with 14 bases lying between them. The CDR3 extends over 14 amino acids. The CDR3 reads CAWSGDGSRQPQHF. DNA for the CDR3: TGTGCCTGGAGTGGAGACGGTTCGAGACAGCCCCAGCATTTT. Drawing the rest from reference TRBV30 and TRBJ1-5, the complete variable domain is SQTIHQWPATLVQPVGSPLSLECTVEGTSNPNLYWYRQAAGRGLQLLFYSVGIGQISSEVPQNLSASRPQDRQFILSSKKLLLSDSGFYLCAWSGDGSRQPQHFGDGTRLSIL.

The rearrangement uses TRBV15 and TRBJ2-5; 10 positions match TRBD1. V lost 5 bases, J lost 10 bases, and 19 bases stayed unmatched. Germline CDR1 is LNHNV and CDR2 is YYDKDF (reference sequence). This CDR3 is built from 17 residues. The CDR3 region has the DNA TGTGCCACCAGCCCGACAGGGGGCCCAACAGGATGGGGTGGCCAGTACTTC. Translated, it gives CATSPTGGPTGWGGQYF.

This clone was observed a few times. The rearrangement links TRBV3-1 (or the pseudogene TRBV3-2) to TRBJ2-3; 14 bases align to TRBD2. The CDR3 runs 18 residues. With 4 bases clipped from V and 0 bases from J, the junction kept 6 bases outside the gene matches. Looked up from germline, CDR1 is LGHDT and CDR2 is YNNKEL (reference sequence). For the CDR3, the DNA is TGTGCCAGCAGCCCCGGACTAGCGGGAGGCCCTAGCACAGATACGCAGTATTTT. Translation: CASSPGLAGGPSTDTQYF.

The rearrangement links TRBV2 to TRBJ2-3; 11 nucleotides match TRBD2. The CDR3 spans 15 residues. V trimming: 5 bases; J trimming: 7 bases; junction bases outside the gene matches: 8. The germline V gene encodes CDR1 SNHLY and CDR2 FYNNEI. Here the CDR3 DNA reads TGTGCCAGCAGTCTCCCGGGACTAGCGGCTTATACGCAGTATTTT. This codes for CASSLPGLAAYTQYF.

This chain joins TRBV2 and TRBJ2-7; D is unresolved. Germline CDR1 is SNHLY and CDR2 is FYNNEI. Trimming removed 7 bases at V and 6 bases at J, with 16 bases between. The CDR3 runs 13 residues. The CDR3 reads CASKGSPTGEQYV. The CDR3 DNA sequence: TGTGCCAGCAAGGGCAGCCCCACCGGCGAGCAGTACGTC.

The chain carries TRBV28 and TRBJ1-2, with D possibly matching TRBD1 (5 bases). Germline CDR1 reads MDHEN; CDR2 reads SYDVKM. The germline V and J ends were trimmed by 5 bases and 0 bases, with 10 bases remaining between them. The CDR3 contains 14 residues. CDR3 sequence reads: CASSVGLSNYGYTF. The CDR3 region has the DNA TGTGCCAGCAGTGTGGGACTATCTAACTATGGCTACACCTTC.

The chain links TRBV6-2 or TRBV6-3 to TRBJ2-7; the D is unclear. The CDR3 extends over 15 amino acids. Germline CDR1 and CDR2: MNHEY and SVGEGT. The V and J ends lost 0 bases and 4 bases respectively, with 13 bases between them. The CDR3 nucleotides are TGTGCCAGCAGTTACTCGAATGGGAACAATTACGAGCAGTACTTC. It encodes CASSYSNGNNYEQYF.

This clone has just one count. The J gene is TRBJ1-5, the V gene TRBV5-6, with TRBD1 matching 8 bases. CDR3 length: 16 residues. The ends lost 4 bases at V and 3 bases at J; junction bases unmatched: 9. CDR1 and CDR2 (germline): SGHDT, YYEEEE. The CDR3 region has the DNA TGTGCCAGCAGCCAGACCGGGACAGGACTCAATCAGCCCCAGCATTTT. This sequence encodes CASSQTGTGLNQPQHF.

Note on this clone: The junction shows a germline mismatch at one end, possibly a read error. The genes are TRBV10-2 and TRBJ2-1; TRBD2 matches 11 bases. CDR1 is WSHSY and CDR2 is SAAADI in the germline V gene. This CDR3 contains 17 residues. The CDR3 is CASSETSGSVLYYEQFF. The CDR3 DNA reads TGCGCCAGCAGTGAGACTAGCGGGAGTGTCCTCTACTATGAGCAGTTCTTC.

This clone showed up just once. The chain couples TRBV29-1 to TRBJ2-7; 7 bases are shared with TRBD1. This CDR3 comprises 13 residues. V lost 8 bases to trimming and J lost 6 bases; unmatched junction nucleotides: 13. Germline CDR1 and CDR2: SQVTM and ANQGSEA. The CDR3 nucleotides are TGCAGCACCCAGACAGGGAGAGGGTTCGAGCAGTACTTC. Protein sequence: CSTQTGRGFEQYF.

The gene calls are TRBV6-5 and TRBJ2-6, with D possibly being TRBD1 or TRBD2 (5 bases each). The V end lost 4 bases, the J end lost 2 bases, and 12 bases lay between the germline ends. Germline V lookup: CDR1 MNHEY, CDR2 SVGAGI. This CDR3 comprises 16 residues. The CDR3 DNA follows: TGTGCCAGCAGTTTCAGCCGGGGCCCTGGGGCCAACGTCCTGACTTTC. Translated, it gives CASSFSRGPGANVLTF.

This chain joins TRBV24-1 and TRBJ2-5; 7 positions match TRBD1. CDR1 is KGHDR and CDR2 is SFDVKD in the germline V gene. The CDR3 runs 15 residues. The V segment lost 2 bases and the J segment 3 bases; nucleotides outside the gene matches: 5. The CDR3 reads CATSDSPGGEETQYF. CDR3 bases: TGTGCCACCAGTGATTCGCCAGGGGGAGAAGAGACCCAGTACTTC.

This chain links TRBV7-2 with TRBJ1-3, with D possibly TRBD1 on 5 matching bases. The germline V and J ends were trimmed by 5 bases and 1 base, with 9 bases remaining between them. This CDR3 has 14 residues. Germline-derived CDR1 and CDR2 are SGHTA and FQGNSA. CDR3: CASSLDRSGNTIYF. In DNA form, the CDR3 reads TGTGCCAGCAGCCTTGACAGATCTGGAAACACCATATATTTT.

The chain uses TRBV19 and TRBJ1-1, with TRBD1 identical over 9 bases. V lost 9 bases to trimming and J lost 0 bases; unmatched junction nucleotides: 5. In germline, CDR1 is LNHDA, CDR2 SQIVND (reference sequence). The CDR3 totals 14 residues. DNA for the CDR3: TGTGCCAGATGGGACAGGGACATGAACACTGAAGCTTTCTTT. Its protein product is CARWDRDMNTEAFF. Full variable domain (missing parts from reference TRBV19 and TRBJ1-1): DGGITQSPKYLFRKEGQNVTLSCEQNLNHDAMYWYRQDPGQGLRLIYYSQIVNDFQKGDIAEGYSVSREKKESFPLTVTSAQKNPTAFYLCARWDRDMNTEAFFGQGTRLTVV.

The J gene is TRBJ1-1, the V gene TRBV5-5; 8 bases map to TRBD1. Germline V CDR1 and CDR2: SGHKS, YYEKEE (reference sequence). The CDR3 length is 14 residues. Unmatched junction bases numbered 1, after V lost 0 bases and J lost 3 bases. The CDR3 reads CASSLVTGDTEAFF. Here the CDR3 DNA reads TGTGCCAGCAGCTTGGTGACAGGGGACACTGAAGCTTTCTTT.

The V call is TRBV7-3, the J call TRBJ2-1, with 13 bases that match TRBD2. This CDR3 spans 17 amino acids. Unmatched junction bases numbered 6, after V lost 2 bases and J lost 5 bases. CDR1 is SGHTA, CDR2 FQGTGA, per germline. CDR3 nucleotides: TGTGCCAGCAGCTTAGGCGACGGGACTAGCGGGAACAATGAGCAGTTCTTC. It translates to CASSLGDGTSGNNEQFF.

The chain recombines TRBV20-1 with TRBJ1-5; TRBD1 agrees at 7 bases. Germline V gene sequence: CDR1 DFQATT, CDR2 SNEGSKA (reference sequence). This CDR3 is built from 15 residues. The trim removed 3 bases at V and 2 bases at J, leaving 7 bases unmatched. In DNA form, the CDR3 reads TGCAGTGCTAGTGAGGGGGCTTGGGGCAATCAGCCCCAGCATTTT. It is translated as CSASEGAWGNQPQHF.

This chain connects TRBV19 to TRBJ1-6; weak D call: TRBD1 (5 bases). CDR1 and CDR2 (germline): LNHDA, SQIVND (reference sequence). This CDR3 comprises 16 residues. Trimming removed 3 bases from V and 5 bases from J, with 14 bases in between. The CDR3 is CASSMREGRNNSPLHF. CDR3 nucleotides: TGTGCCAGTAGTATGAGAGAGGGACGCAATAATTCACCCCTCCACTTT.

The chain has TRBV15 and TRBJ2-1; D remains ambiguous. Germline V gene sequence: CDR1 LNHNV, CDR2 YYDKDF (reference sequence). This CDR3 spans 11 amino acids. Trimming cost V 3 bases and J 8 bases, with 5 bases left between them. The CDR3 protein is CATSSSHEQFF. DNA for the CDR3: TGTGCCACCAGCAGCTCCCATGAGCAGTTCTTC.

The chain combines TRBV5-1 with TRBJ2-3, with 8 bases aligning to TRBD1. Germline V CDR1 and CDR2: SGHRS, YFSETQ. The CDR3 runs to 15 residues. V lost 4 bases and J lost 5; bases outside the gene matches: 9. The CDR3: CASSKGQAHGDTQYF. Here the CDR3 DNA reads TGCGCCAGCAGCAAGGGACAGGCGCATGGAGATACGCAGTATTTT.

The rearrangement uses TRBV29-1 and TRBJ2-3; unclear D gene. Trimming removed 3 bases from V and 3 bases from J, with 7 bases in between. CDR1 and CDR2 (germline): SQVTM, ANQGSEA. CDR3 length: 12 residues. For the CDR3, the DNA is TGCAGCGTTGATGCAGGAACAGATACGCAGTATTTT. This sequence encodes CSVDAGTDTQYF.

The chain is built from TRBV18 and TRBJ2-1; the match to TRBD2 covers 8 bases. V shed 5 bases and J 1 base; nucleotides not matched to a gene: 10. Looked up from germline, CDR1 is KGHSH and CDR2 is LQKENI. CDR3 size: 17 residues. CDR3 sequence (DNA): TGTGCCAGCTCATCCGGAGGGGTAGCGGGGTCCTACAATGAGCAGTTCTTC. Protein: CASSSGGVAGSYNEQFF.